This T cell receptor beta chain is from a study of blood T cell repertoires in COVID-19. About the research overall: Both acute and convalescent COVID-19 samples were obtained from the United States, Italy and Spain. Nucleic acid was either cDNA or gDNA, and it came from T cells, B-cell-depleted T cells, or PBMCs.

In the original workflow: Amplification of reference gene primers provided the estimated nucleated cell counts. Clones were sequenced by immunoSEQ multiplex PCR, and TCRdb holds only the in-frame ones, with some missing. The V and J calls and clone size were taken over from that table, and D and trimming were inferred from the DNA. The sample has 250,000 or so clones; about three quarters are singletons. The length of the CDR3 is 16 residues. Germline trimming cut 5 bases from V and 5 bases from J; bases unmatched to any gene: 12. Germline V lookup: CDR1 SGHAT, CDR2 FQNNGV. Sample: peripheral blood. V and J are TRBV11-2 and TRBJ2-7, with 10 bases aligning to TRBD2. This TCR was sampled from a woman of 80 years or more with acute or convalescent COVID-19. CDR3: CASSPGGLAGVDEQYF. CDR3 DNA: TGTGCCAGCAGCCCTGGGGGCCTAGCGGGAGTGGACGAGCAGTACTTC.